This TCR beta chain was profiled in a study of cytotoxic CD8 clonotypes in ibrutinib-treated CLL. Measured with immunoSEQ multiplex PCR; TCRdb has only the in-frame clones, and not every one. The sample lists approximately 320,000 clones, over 55% seen once, with about 5.9% in the top ten. This CDR3 comprises 14 residues. With 0 bases removed from V and 8 bases from J, the gap between germline ends came to 11 bases. Germline V CDR1 and CDR2: SGHRS, YFSETQ. This clone was observed a single time. This clonotype was obtained from a human donor with chronic lymphocytic leukemia. The chain links TRBV5-1 to TRBJ2-2; TRBD1 is a possible D gene (6 bases). The input for sequencing was PBMCs, taken after 36 months of ibrutinib treatment. CDR3 sequence: CASSLGQDGGELFF. CDR3 in DNA: TGCGCCAGCAGCTTGGGACAGGACGGTGGGGAGCTGTTTTTT. Complete variable domain (other parts from reference TRBV5-1 and TRBJ2-2): KAGVTQTPRYLIKTRGQQVTLSCSPISGHRSVSWYQQTPGQGLQFLFEYFSETQRNKGNFPGRFSGRQFSNSRSEMNVSTLELGDSALYLCASSLGQDGGELFFGEGSRLTVL.